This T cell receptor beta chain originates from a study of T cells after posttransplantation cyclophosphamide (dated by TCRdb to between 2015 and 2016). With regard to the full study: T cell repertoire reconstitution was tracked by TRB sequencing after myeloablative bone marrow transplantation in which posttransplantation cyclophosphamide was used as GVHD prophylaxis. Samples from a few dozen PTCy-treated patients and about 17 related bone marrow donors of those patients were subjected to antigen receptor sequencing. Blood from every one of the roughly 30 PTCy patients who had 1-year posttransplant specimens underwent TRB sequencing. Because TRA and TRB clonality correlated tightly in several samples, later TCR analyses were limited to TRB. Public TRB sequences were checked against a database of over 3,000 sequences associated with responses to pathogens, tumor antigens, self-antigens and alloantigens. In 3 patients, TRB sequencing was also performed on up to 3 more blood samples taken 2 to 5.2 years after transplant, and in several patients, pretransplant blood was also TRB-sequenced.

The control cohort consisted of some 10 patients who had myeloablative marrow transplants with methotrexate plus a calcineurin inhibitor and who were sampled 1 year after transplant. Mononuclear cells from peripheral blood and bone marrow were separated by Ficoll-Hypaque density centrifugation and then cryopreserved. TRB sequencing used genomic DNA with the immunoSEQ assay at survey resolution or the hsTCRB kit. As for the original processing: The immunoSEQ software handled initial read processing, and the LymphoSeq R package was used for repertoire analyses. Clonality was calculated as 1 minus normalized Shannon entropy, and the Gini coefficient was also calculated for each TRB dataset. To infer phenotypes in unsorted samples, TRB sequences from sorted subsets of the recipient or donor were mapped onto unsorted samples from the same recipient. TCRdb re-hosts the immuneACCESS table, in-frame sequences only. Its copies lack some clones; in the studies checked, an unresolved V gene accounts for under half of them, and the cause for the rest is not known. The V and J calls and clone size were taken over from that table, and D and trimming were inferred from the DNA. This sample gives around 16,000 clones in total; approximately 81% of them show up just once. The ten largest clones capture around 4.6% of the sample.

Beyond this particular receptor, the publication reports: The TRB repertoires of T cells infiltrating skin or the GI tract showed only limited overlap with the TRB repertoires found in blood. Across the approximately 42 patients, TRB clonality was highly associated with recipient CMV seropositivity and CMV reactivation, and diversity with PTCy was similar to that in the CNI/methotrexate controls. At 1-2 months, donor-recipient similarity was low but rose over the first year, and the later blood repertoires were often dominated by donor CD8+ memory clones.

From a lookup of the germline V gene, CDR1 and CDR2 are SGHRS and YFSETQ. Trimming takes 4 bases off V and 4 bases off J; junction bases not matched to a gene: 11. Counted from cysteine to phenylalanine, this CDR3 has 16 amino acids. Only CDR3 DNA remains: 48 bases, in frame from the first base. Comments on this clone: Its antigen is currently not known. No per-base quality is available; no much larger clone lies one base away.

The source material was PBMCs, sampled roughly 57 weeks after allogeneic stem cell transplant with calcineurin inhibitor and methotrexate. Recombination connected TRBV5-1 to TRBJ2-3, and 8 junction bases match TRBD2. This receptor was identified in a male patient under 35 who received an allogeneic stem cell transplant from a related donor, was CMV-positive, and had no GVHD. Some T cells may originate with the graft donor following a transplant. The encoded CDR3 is CASSIKAGAGADTQYF. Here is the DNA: TGCGCCAGCAGCATTAAAGCGGGAGCTGGCGCAGATACGCAGTATTTT.